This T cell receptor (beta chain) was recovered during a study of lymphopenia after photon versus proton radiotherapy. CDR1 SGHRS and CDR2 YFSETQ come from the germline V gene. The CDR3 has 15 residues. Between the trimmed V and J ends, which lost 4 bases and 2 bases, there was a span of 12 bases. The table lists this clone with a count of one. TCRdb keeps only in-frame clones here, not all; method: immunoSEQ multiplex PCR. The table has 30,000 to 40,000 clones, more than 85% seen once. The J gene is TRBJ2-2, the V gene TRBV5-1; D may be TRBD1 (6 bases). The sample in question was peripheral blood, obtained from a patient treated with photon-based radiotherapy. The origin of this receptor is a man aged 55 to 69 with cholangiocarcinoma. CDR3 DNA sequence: TGCGCCAGCAGCCGAGGGGGTACCAACACCGGGGAGCTGTTTTTT. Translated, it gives CASSRGGTNTGELFF.